Sequencing of this TCR beta chain was carried out in a study of post-analysis software for immune sequencing data. As for the study in general: Relapsing-remitting, secondary progressive and progressive-relapsing multiple sclerosis were all included among the disease courses. Study-level findings and limits: Controls' normalized Chao1 diversity significantly exceeded that of multiple sclerosis patients. Same-batch preparations were strongly co-clustered by F measure.

Comment on this clonotype: As yet, its antigen is unknown.

The library was made from cDNA and included unique molecular identifiers. A population of about 0.95 to 10 million T cells gave rise to 400,000 to 550,000 cDNA molecules. In TCRdb, the PCR reads were re-called with MiXCR into one record per CDR3 protein. The sample consists of about 460,000 distinct CDR3 sequences, around 40% of them appearing once. The sequenced material came from blood. The TCR originated in a girl aged 5 to 17 with multiple sclerosis.

CDR3 region: CAGSWGTSGSFHNEQFF. The CDR3 coding sequence is TGTGCCGGTAGTTGGGGGACTAGCGGATCCTTCCACAATGAGCAGTTCTTC. The V and J genes are TRBV12-3 or TRBV12-4 and TRBJ2-1; TRBD2 matches at 11 bases. This CDR3 has 17 residues. With V trimmed by 11 bases and J by 5 bases, 17 bases remained unmatched.